These T cell receptor beta chains were read from a single sample in a study of T-cell reconstitution after alpha-beta-depleted transplantation in children. TCRdb reanalysed the PCR reads using MiXCR and keeps one entry per CDR3 protein. The table records roughly 570,000 distinct CDR3 sequences, about a quarter of them present only once. The sample was PBMCs, taken before TCRalphabeta/CD19-depleted stem cell transplant. Receptor source: a boy less than two years old with Wiskott-Aldrich syndrome, due to receive a stem cell transplant. The CDR3 runs from the conserved cysteine through the conserved F or W. The D gene is left open where the match is weak. The listing skips clone size in some rows; elsewhere it reads once, few, many or a size class.

D: .
J: TRBJ2-3
V: TRBV4-1
size: .
DNA: TGCGCCAGCAGCCAAGATGGTTTAGATACGCAGTATTTT
CDR3: CASSQDGLDTQYF

D: .
J: TRBJ2-2
V: TRBV5-1
size: .
DNA: TGCGCCAGCAGCTTGTCGAGCGGGGAGCTGTTTTTT
CDR3: CASSLSSGELFF

D: .
J: TRBJ1-4
V: TRBV7-2
size: .
DNA: TGTGCCAGCAGCTTAGAAAGGGGCCATGAAAAACTGTTTTTT
CDR3: CASSLERGHEKLFF

D: .
J: TRBJ2-7
V: TRBV19
size: few
DNA: TGTGCCAGTAGTATAATCGTAGGGACCTACGAGCAGTACTTC
CDR3: CASSIIVGTYEQYF

D: .
J: TRBJ2-2
V: TRBV20-1
size: .
DNA: TGCAGTGCTAGAGTGTACGGGAGCGCCGGGGAGCTGTTTTTT
CDR3: CSARVYGSAGELFF

D: .
J: TRBJ1-6
V: TRBV20-1
size: .
DNA: TGCAGTGCTAGCCCACAGCAGTATAATTCACCCCTCCACTTT
CDR3: CSASPQQYNSPLHF

D: .
J: TRBJ2-3
V: TRBV18
size: once
DNA: TGTGCCAGCTCACCGGGGAGCCCAGATACGCAGTATTTT
CDR3: CASSPGSPDTQYF

D: .
J: TRBJ1-3
V: TRBV7-2
size: .
DNA: TGTGCCAGCAGCTTACTCAGCTCTGGAAACACCATATATTTT
CDR3: CASSLLSSGNTIYF

D: .
J: TRBJ2-7
V: TRBV7-9
size: few
DNA: TGTGCCAGCAGCTTTCGGGGGGCCAGCTACGAGCAGTACTTC
CDR3: CASSFRGASYEQYF

D: .
J: TRBJ1-1
V: TRBV20-1
size: few
DNA: TGCAGTGCTAGAGACTCGAACACTGAAGCTTTCTTT
CDR3: CSARDSNTEAFF

D: .
J: TRBJ2-3
V: TRBV19
size: .
DNA: TGTGCCAGTAGTATAGATCTTATCTTCGCGGGCACAGATACGCAGTATTTT
CDR3: CASSIDLIFAGTDTQYF

D: .
J: TRBJ2-1
V: TRBV7-2
size: .
DNA: TGTGCCAGCAGCTTAGGGTTCGGGATGCCGTACAATGAGCAGTTCTTC
CDR3: CASSLGFGMPYNEQFF

D: .
J: TRBJ1-2
V: TRBV7-9
size: few
DNA: TGTGCCAGCAGCCTGGACAAGTCCAGGGCAACCTTC
CDR3: CASSLDKSRATF

D: TRBD2
J: TRBJ2-7
V: TRBV12-3/TRBV12-4
size: .
DNA: TGTGCCAGCAGTTTCACTAGCGGGAAGGGAATCTACGAGCAGTACTTC
CDR3: CASSFTSGKGIYEQYF

D: .
J: TRBJ2-6
V: TRBV7-9
size: .
DNA: TGTGCCAGCAGCATGAGACGGGGCTCTGGGGCCAACGTCCTGACTTTC
CDR3: CASSMRRGSGANVLTF

D: .
J: TRBJ1-2
V: TRBV4-1
size: .
DNA: TGCGCCAGCAGCCATATGAGACAGAATCCTAACTATGGCTACACCTTC
CDR3: CASSHMRQNPNYGYTF

D: TRBD1
J: TRBJ1-6
V: TRBV12-3/TRBV12-4
size: few
DNA: TGTGCCAGCAGTAAGGGACAGGATAATTCACCCCTCCACTTT
CDR3: CASSKGQDNSPLHF

D: TRBD2
J: TRBJ2-7
V: TRBV20-1
size: few
DNA: TGCAGTGCTGTATTGGGGACTAGCGGGAGTATCAACGAGCAGTACTTC
CDR3: CSAVLGTSGSINEQYF

D: .
J: TRBJ2-7
V: TRBV20-1
size: .
DNA: TGCAGTGCGGGACGGACCGGATCCTACGAGCAGTACTTC
CDR3: CSAGRTGSYEQYF

D: .
J: TRBJ2-5
V: TRBV5-1
size: .
DNA: TGCGCCAGCAGCTTGGGACTTTCGGAGACCCAGTACTTC
CDR3: CASSLGLSETQYF

D: TRBD1
J: TRBJ2-5
V: TRBV5-6
size: .
DNA: TGTGCCAGCAGCTCGCGCCGGGACAGGGTGCAAGAGACCCAGTACTTC
CDR3: CASSSRRDRVQETQYF

D: .
J: TRBJ2-7
V: TRBV10-3
size: few
DNA: TGTGCCATCAGTGGCAGATACGAGCAGTACTTC
CDR3: CAISGRYEQYF

D: .
J: TRBJ2-2
V: TRBV12-3/TRBV12-4
size: .
DNA: TGTGTCAGCAGACTAGAGAACACCGGGGAGCTGTTTTTT
CDR3: CVSRLENTGELFF

D: .
J: TRBJ2-7
V: TRBV20-1
size: few
DNA: TGCAGTGCACTACCTGGGAAGTCGGTCTACGAGCAGTACTTC
CDR3: CSALPGKSVYEQYF

D: TRBD1
J: TRBJ1-3
V: TRBV4-1
size: .
DNA: TGCGCCAGCAGCCAAACCGGGACAGCCTCTGGAAACACCATATATTTT
CDR3: CASSQTGTASGNTIYF

D: .
J: TRBJ2-1
V: TRBV28
size: few
DNA: TGTGCCAGCAGTTGGGACCCGGGAGTCTCCTACAATGAGCAGTTCTTC
CDR3: CASSWDPGVSYNEQFF

D: .
J: TRBJ2-1
V: TRBV7-9
size: once
DNA: TGTGCCAGCAGACCGGGGCAGGGGGGGGGTGAGCAGTTCTTC
CDR3: CASRPGQGGGEQFF

D: .
J: TRBJ2-3
V: TRBV18
size: .
DNA: TGTGCCAGCTCACAGGGATGGGCAGATACGCAGTATTTT
CDR3: CASSQGWADTQYF

D: TRBD2
J: TRBJ2-5
V: TRBV20-1
size: few
DNA: TGCAGTGCTAGAGTCCGGGGGGTCGAGACCCAGTACTTC
CDR3: CSARVRGVETQYF

D: .
J: TRBJ2-1
V: TRBV5-1
size: few
DNA: TGCGCCAGCAGCATATCCCCCTCCAATTACAATGAGCAGTTCTTC
CDR3: CASSISPSNYNEQFF

D: TRBD1
J: TRBJ1-4
V: TRBV6-5
size: few
DNA: TGTGCCAGCAGCTACGGGACAGGGAAAAGTGAAAAACTGTTTTTT
CDR3: CASSYGTGKSEKLFF

D: TRBD2
J: TRBJ2-7
V: TRBV20-1
size: few
DNA: TGCAGTGCTAGAACTAGCGGGCTTCCCTACGAGCAGTACTTC
CDR3: CSARTSGLPYEQYF

D: .
J: TRBJ2-1
V: TRBV20-1
size: .
DNA: TGCGGTAGCCTCAAGACTAGCTCCTACAATGAGCAGTTCTTC
CDR3: CGSLKTSSYNEQFF

D: TRBD1
J: TRBJ1-2
V: TRBV5-1
size: few
DNA: TGCGCCAGCAGCTTTAGAGGGGGCTCTGATGGCTACACCTTC
CDR3: CASSFRGGSDGYTF

D: TRBD1
J: TRBJ1-3
V: TRBV6-5
size: .
DNA: TGTGCCAGCAGTTACGCGCAGGGGGCTTACACCATATATTTT
CDR3: CASSYAQGAYTIYF

D: .
J: TRBJ2-2
V: TRBV5-1
size: few
DNA: TGCGCCAGCAGCCCGGTCGGGGGAGCTTCGAACACCGGGGAGCTGTTTTTT
CDR3: CASSPVGGASNTGELFF

D: TRBD2
J: TRBJ2-1
V: TRBV12-3/TRBV12-4
size: .
DNA: TGTGCCAGCAGTCTAAGCGGGAGGTTTTACAATGAGCAGTTCTTC
CDR3: CASSLSGRFYNEQFF

D: .
J: TRBJ2-1
V: TRBV29-1
size: .
DNA: TGCAGCGTGGGGGGCGGGAGTCGGTCCTACAATGAGCAGTTCTTC
CDR3: CSVGGGSRSYNEQFF

D: .
J: TRBJ2-3
V: TRBV10-3
size: few
DNA: TGTGCCATCAGTGCCGGGACGGCAAGCACAGATACGCAGTATTTT
CDR3: CAISAGTASTDTQYF

D: .
J: TRBJ2-5
V: TRBV24-1
size: few
DNA: TGTGCCACCAGTGATTGGGGGGTAGAAAAGACCCAGTACTTC
CDR3: CATSDWGVEKTQYF

D: .
J: TRBJ2-7
V: TRBV5-1
size: .
DNA: TGCGCCAGCAGCTTGGCAGGAACCCCCAGCCCTACCTACGAGCAGTACTTC
CDR3: CASSLAGTPSPTYEQYF

D: TRBD1
J: TRBJ2-7
V: TRBV3-1
size: .
DNA: TGTGCCAGCAGCCATCCCCAGGGGGCTGAGGAGCAGTACTTC
CDR3: CASSHPQGAEEQYF

D: TRBD2
J: TRBJ2-1
V: TRBV28
size: .
DNA: TGTGCCAGCAGTCCCCTACGCGGGAGGGCCGCTAACAATGAGCAGTTCTTC
CDR3: CASSPLRGRAANNEQFF

D: TRBD1
J: TRBJ1-1
V: TRBV6-1
size: .
DNA: TGTGCCAGCAGGATGGGACAGTACACTGAAGCTTTCTTT
CDR3: CASRMGQYTEAFF

D: .
J: TRBJ2-1
V: TRBV27
size: .
DNA: TGTGCCAGCAGTTTGTCGGCCCACCAATACAATGAGCAGTTCTTC
CDR3: CASSLSAHQYNEQFF

D: .
J: TRBJ2-5
V: TRBV12-3/TRBV12-4
size: .
DNA: TGTGCCAGCAGTTTAGCGCTGTCAGGACTACAAGAGACCCAGTACTTC
CDR3: CASSLALSGLQETQYF

D: .
J: TRBJ2-7
V: TRBV5-1
size: .
DNA: TGCGCCAGCAGCCCTGCTAGGGGGGGTTACGAGCAGTACTTC
CDR3: CASSPARGGYEQYF

D: TRBD1
J: TRBJ2-5
V: TRBV10-3
size: few
DNA: TGTGCCACCCAGGACAGGGGTACAGAGACCCAGTACTTC
CDR3: CATQDRGTETQYF

D: TRBD2
J: TRBJ2-1
V: TRBV2
size: few
DNA: TGTGCCAGCAGAGACCTAGCGGGAGTTGAGCAGTTCTTC
CDR3: CASRDLAGVEQFF

D: .
J: TRBJ1-1
V: TRBV2
size: .
DNA: TGTGCCAGCGACCAAGGGGGGACTGAAGCTTTCTTT
CDR3: CASDQGGTEAFF